This T cell receptor (beta chain) originates from a study (dated by TCRdb to the mid-2010s). Describing the broader study: The study tested whether tumor-infiltrating Tregs in breast cancer are recruited from blood Tregs or converted in situ from other CD4+ T cell subsets. Overall results and qualifications from the work: Tumor memory CD4+ T cell TCR gene usage clustered with blood and lymph node memory CD4+ cells and lymph node naive CD4+ cells. The TCR alpha and beta sequences of tumor-infiltrating Tregs showed the greatest overlap with tumor naive CD4+ T cells, followed by blood naive CD4+ T cells. The validation in the larger cohort was limited to a single TCR beta V-J rearrangement instead of whole repertoires.

Tregs were isolated as CD4+CD25+CD127-/low cells. Tregs, naive and memory CD4+ T cells from tumor, blood and ipsilateral draining lymph nodes of five breast cancer patients underwent full-length TCR alpha and beta sequencing. Tumor tissue and lymph nodes from ipsilateral axillary dissection were perfused with PBS, minced and digested with collagenase I and hyaluronidase. FACS confirmed that the sorted cell populations were more than 90% pure. Amplification of full-length TCR variable regions was done by 5' RACE PCR using constant-region reverse primers, and this step was followed by semi-nested PCR with Nested Universal Primer A. Using the ReliaPrep RNA Cell Miniprep System, total RNA was extracted, and the SMARTer RACE 5'/3' Kit was then used to reverse transcribe the RNA into 5'RACE-ready cDNA. An Illumina MiSeq was used to sequence the full-length TCR alpha and beta libraries, which had been barcoded with multiplex adaptors. Per the original workflow: For each of nine subset-tissue groups, sequencing data from the five patients were pooled, and the groups were compared by unsupervised clustering of TCR gene usage. The Morisita-Horn index, with shared sequences weighted by their contribution to each repertoire, was used to calculate repertoire similarity. TCRdb reworked the public reads: Q25 trimming with fastp, MiXCR clone assembly, productive beta chains retained. Each entry merges the rows of one CDR3 protein and shows their most common DNA and genes. What appears here as the V and J calls and clone size reflects TCRdb's work, not the paper's. The sample includes approximately 58,000 distinct CDR3 sequences, with 26% observed a single time. The ten largest clones add up to 2% to 2.5% of the sample.

Taken from the germline V gene, the CDR1 and CDR2 loops are MNHEY and SVGEGT. Trimming at the junction amounts to 4 bases on V and 0 bases on J, and the germline ends lie 13 bases apart. Including cysteine and phenylalanine, the CDR3 has 17 amino acids. Only the CDR3 part of the read is kept: 51 bases, read in frame from the first base. Note on this clonotype: It lacks a known antigen. Base-call qualities are not available, and no considerably larger clone is one nucleotide away.

The clonotype originates from a female donor with breast cancer. The sample comprised tumor-infiltrating Tregs sorted from the breast tumor. The sequence joins TRBV6-2 or TRBV6-3 to TRBJ2-6, with a weak D call of TRBD1 (5 bases match). The sequenced DNA is TGTGCCAGCAGTTTTTGGGGCGAACTCTCTGGGGCCAACGTCCTGACTTTC. Its protein product is CASSFWGELSGANVLTF.